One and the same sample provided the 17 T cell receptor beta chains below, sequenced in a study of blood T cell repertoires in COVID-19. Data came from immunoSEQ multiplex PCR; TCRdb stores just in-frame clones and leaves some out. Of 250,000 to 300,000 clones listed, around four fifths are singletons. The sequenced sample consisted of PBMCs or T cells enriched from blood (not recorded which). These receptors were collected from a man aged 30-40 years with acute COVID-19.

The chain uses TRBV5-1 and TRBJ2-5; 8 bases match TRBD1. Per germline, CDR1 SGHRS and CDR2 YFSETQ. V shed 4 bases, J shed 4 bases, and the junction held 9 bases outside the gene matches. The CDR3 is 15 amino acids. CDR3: CASSPRQGSGETQYF. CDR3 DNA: TGCGCCAGCAGCCCGCGACAGGGGTCGGGAGAGACCCAGTACTTC.

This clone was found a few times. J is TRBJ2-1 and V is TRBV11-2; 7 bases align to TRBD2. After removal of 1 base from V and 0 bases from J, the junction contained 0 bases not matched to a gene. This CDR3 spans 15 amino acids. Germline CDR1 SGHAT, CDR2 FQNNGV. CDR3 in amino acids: CASSLGTSSYNEQFF. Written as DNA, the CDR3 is TGTGCCAGCAGCTTAGGGACTAGCTCCTACAATGAGCAGTTCTTC.

The chain's CDR3 is CSASAGGGNEQFF. Written as DNA, the CDR3 is TGCAGTGCTAGTGCGGGAGGGGGGAATGAGCAGTTCTTC. The J gene is TRBJ2-1, the V gene TRBV20-1; 9 bases are a match to TRBD2. V gave up 3 bases and J gave up 7 bases; unmatched junction bases: 4. Germline values: CDR1 DFQATT, CDR2 SNEGSKA (reference sequence). This CDR3 comprises 13 residues.

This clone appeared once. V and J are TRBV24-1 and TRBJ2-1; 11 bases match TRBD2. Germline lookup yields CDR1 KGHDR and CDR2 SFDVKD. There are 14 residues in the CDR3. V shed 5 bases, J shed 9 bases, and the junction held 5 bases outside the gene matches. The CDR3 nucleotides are TGTGCCACCAGTGTAACTAGCGGGAGCGGTGAGCAGTTCTTC. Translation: CATSVTSGSGEQFF.

CDR3 loop: CASSLRRGGEQYV. CDR3 nucleotides: TGTGCCAGCAGTCTCCGCAGGGGTGGCGAGCAGTACGTC. This chain uses TRBV28 with TRBJ2-7, with D possibly matching TRBD1 (6 bases). Trimming stripped 5 bases from V and 6 bases from J, with 14 bases between. This CDR3 comprises 13 residues. Germline values: CDR1 MDHEN, CDR2 SYDVKM.

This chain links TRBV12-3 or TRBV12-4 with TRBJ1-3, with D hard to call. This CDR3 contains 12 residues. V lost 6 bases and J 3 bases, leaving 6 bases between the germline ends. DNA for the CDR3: TGTGCCAGCAGCCTCGGTGGAAACACCATATATTTT. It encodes CASSLGGNTIYF.

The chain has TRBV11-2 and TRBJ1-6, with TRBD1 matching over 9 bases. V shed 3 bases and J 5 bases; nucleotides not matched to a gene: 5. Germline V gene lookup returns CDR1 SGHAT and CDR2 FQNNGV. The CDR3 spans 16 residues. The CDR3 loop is CASSLGTGRDNSPLHF. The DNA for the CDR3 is TGTGCCAGCAGCTTGGGGACAGGGCGCGATAATTCACCCCTCCACTTT. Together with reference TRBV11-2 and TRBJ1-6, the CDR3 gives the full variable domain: EAGVAQSPRYKIIEKRQSVAFWCNPISGHATLYWYQQILGQGPKLLIQFQNNGVVDDSQLPKDRFSAERLKGVDSTLKIQPAKLEDSAVYLCASSLGTGRDNSPLHFGNGTRLTVT.

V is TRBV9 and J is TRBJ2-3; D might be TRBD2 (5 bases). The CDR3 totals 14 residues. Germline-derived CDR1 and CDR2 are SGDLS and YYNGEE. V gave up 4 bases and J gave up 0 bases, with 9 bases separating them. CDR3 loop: CASSSRTSTDTQYF. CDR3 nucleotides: TGTGCCAGCAGCTCGCGGACTAGCACAGATACGCAGTATTTT.

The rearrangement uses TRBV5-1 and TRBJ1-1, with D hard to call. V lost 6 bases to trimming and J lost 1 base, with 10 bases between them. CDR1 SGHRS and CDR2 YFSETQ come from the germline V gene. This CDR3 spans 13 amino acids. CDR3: CASTGTENTEAFF. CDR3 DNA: TGCGCCAGCACGGGTACCGAGAACACTGAAGCTTTCTTT.

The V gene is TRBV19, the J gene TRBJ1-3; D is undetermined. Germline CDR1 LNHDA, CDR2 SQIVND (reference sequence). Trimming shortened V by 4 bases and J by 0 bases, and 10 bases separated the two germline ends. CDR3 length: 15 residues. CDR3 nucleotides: TGTGCCAGTAGTACACTGCTCATCTCTGGAAACACCATATATTTT. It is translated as CASSTLLISGNTIYF.

The CDR3 sequence is CASSLPSGVNHNEQFF. The CDR3 DNA reads TGTGCCAGCAGCTTGCCTAGCGGGGTTAATCACAATGAGCAGTTCTTC. The gene calls are TRBV5-4 and TRBJ2-1, with TRBD2 matching 9 bases. The length of the CDR3 is 16 residues. V shed 1 base, J shed 5 bases, and the junction held 7 bases outside the gene matches. Germline CDR1 reads SGHNT; CDR2 reads YYREEE (reference sequence).

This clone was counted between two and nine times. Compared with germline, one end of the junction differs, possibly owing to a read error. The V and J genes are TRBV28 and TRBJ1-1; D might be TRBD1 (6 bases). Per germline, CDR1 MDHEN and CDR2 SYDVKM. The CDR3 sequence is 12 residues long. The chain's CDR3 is CASGLTGKGAFF. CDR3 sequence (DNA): TGTGCCAGCGGTTTAACAGGGAAGGGGGCTTTCTTT.

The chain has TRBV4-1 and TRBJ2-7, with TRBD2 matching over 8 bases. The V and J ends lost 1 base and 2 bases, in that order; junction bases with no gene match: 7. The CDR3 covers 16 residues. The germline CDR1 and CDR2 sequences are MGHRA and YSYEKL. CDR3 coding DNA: TGCGCCAGCAGCCAAGGAATAGCGGGGACTCCCTACGAGCAGTACGTC. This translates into CASSQGIAGTPYEQYV.

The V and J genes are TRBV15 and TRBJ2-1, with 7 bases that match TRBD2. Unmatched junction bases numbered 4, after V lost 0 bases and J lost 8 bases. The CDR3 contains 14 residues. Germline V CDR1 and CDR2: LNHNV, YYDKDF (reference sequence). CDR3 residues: CATSRDGAGDEQFF. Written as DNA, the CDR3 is TGTGCCACCAGCAGAGATGGGGCGGGAGATGAGCAGTTCTTC.

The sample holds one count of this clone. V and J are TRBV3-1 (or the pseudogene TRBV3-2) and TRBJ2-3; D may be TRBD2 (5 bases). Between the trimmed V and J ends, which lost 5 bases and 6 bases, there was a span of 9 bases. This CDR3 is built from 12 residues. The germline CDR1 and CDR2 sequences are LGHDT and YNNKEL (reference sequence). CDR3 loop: CASSFQRDTQYF. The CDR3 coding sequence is TGTGCCAGCAGCTTTCAGCGGGATACGCAGTATTTT.

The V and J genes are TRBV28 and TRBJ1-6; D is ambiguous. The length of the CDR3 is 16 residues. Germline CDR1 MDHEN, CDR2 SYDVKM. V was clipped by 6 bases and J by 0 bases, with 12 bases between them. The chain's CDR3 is CASSEAGFSYNSPLHF. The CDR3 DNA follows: TGTGCCAGCAGCGAAGCGGGGTTCTCCTATAATTCACCCCTCCACTTT.

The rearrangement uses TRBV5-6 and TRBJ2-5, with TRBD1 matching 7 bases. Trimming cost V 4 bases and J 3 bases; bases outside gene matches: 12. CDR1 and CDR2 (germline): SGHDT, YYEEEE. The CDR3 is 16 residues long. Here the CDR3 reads CASSRDTGAKEETQYF. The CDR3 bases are TGTGCCAGCAGCCGGGACACAGGGGCCAAGGAAGAGACCCAGTACTTC.